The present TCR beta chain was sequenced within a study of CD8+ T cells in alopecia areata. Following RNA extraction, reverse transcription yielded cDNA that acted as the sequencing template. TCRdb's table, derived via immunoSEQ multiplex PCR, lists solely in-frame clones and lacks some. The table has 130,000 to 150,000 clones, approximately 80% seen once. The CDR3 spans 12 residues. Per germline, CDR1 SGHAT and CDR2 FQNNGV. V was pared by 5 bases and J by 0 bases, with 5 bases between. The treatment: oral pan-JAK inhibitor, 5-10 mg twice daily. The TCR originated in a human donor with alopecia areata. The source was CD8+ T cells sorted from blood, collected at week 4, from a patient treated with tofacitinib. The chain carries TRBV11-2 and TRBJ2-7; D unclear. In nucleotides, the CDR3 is TGTGCCAGCAGCGCCAGCTCCTACGAGCAGTACTTC. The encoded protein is CASSASSYEQYF.